Below, one T cell receptor (beta chain) is given with its context. The germline V and J ends were trimmed by 2 bases and 1 base, with 12 bases remaining between them. Germline CDR1 reads MDHEN; CDR2 reads SYDVKM. This CDR3 has 15 amino acids. This entry belongs to a study of TIL therapy for anti-PD-1-resistant metastatic lung cancer. This sample's time point: pre-treatment sample, taken before nivolumab and TIL therapy. The immunoSEQ assay was v3. Some clones are missing from TCRdb's copy, which holds only in-frame ones; the method was immunoSEQ multiplex PCR. The sample includes tens of thousands of clones, 73% of them seen just once.

This chain links TRBV28 with TRBJ2-7; D gene unclear. The TCR comes from a person between 25 and 80 years old with non-small cell lung cancer. This material consisted of blood, taken at baseline. This CDR3 is CASSLAGDYSYEQYF. The CDR3 DNA sequence: TGTGCCAGCAGTTTAGCTGGGGATTATTCCTACGAGCAGTACTTC.